These 29 T cell receptor beta chains were sequenced from one sample in a study of blood T cells in healthy people across ages. It was with a sample-barcoded 5' primer and a J-beta primer mix that a second PCR of roughly 7 to 12 cycles was run. TCRdb recomputed calls from the 5' RACE reads with MiXCR, one row per CDR3 protein. The sample lists some 1,800,000 distinct CDR3 sequences; 35% to 50% were seen once. What was sequenced was blood. The receptors originated from a human donor in good health.

This clonotype was observed a few times. The chain is built from TRBV20-1 and TRBJ2-5, with a possible D match to TRBD2 (6 bases). The CDR3 runs 15 residues. V lost 0 bases and J lost 1, with 12 bases in between. Germline V gives CDR1 DFQATT, CDR2 SNEGSKA (reference sequence). The CDR3 here is CSARDRGNPQETQYF. The DNA of the CDR3 is TGCAGTGCTAGAGATCGGGGGAATCCCCAAGAGACCCAGTACTTC.

This clonotype was detected a few times. V is TRBV29-1 and J is TRBJ2-3; no firm D call. Deletions cut 3 bases from V and 1 base from J, with 17 bases between. The CDR3 contains 16 residues. Germline V gives CDR1 SQVTM, CDR2 ANQGSEA. The DNA of the CDR3 is TGCAGCGTTGATATAGGCGGCAGCTTAGGCACAGATACGCAGTATTTT. Protein: CSVDIGGSLGTDTQYF.

In this sample, this clonotype turned up a few times. This sequence joins TRBV11-2 and TRBJ2-5; 9 bases match TRBD1. This CDR3 is 23 amino acids long. CDR1 and CDR2 (germline): SGHAT, FQNNGV. V lost 0 bases to trimming and J lost 0 bases; unmatched junction nucleotides: 23. CDR3 region: CASSLDYTVDGWSRDRDQETQYF. The CDR3 nucleotides are TGTGCCAGCAGCTTAGATTATACGGTTGATGGATGGTCGCGGGACAGGGACCAAGAGACCCAGTACTTC. The full variable domain, completed using reference TRBV11-2 and TRBJ2-5, is EAGVAQSPRYKIIEKRQSVAFWCNPISGHATLYWYQQILGQGPKLLIQFQNNGVVDDSQLPKDRFSAERLKGVDSTLKIQPAKLEDSAVYLCASSLDYTVDGWSRDRDQETQYFGPGTRLLVL.

This clonotype has only one observation. V usage is TRBV6-6 and J usage is TRBJ2-4; tentative D call: TRBD2 (7 bases). This CDR3 comprises 15 residues. The V end was cut by 4 bases, the J end by 2 bases, with 12 bases between. CDR1 and CDR2 (germline): MNHNY, SVGAGI (reference sequence). The CDR3 DNA reads TGTGCCAGCAGTTGGGGGGGGCCGACCAAAAACATTCAGTACTTC. This gives the protein CASSWGGPTKNIQYF.

The genes are TRBV7-3 and TRBJ2-7; D call uncertain. The CDR3 has 13 residues. Germline V gives CDR1 SGHTA, CDR2 FQGTGA. Trimming stripped 2 bases from V and 7 bases from J, with 12 bases between. The CDR3 bases are TGTGCCAGCAGCTTATTGGCATTTAGTGAGCAGTACTTC. Translated, it gives CASSLLAFSEQYF.

The chain employs TRBV20-1 and TRBJ2-1; D unclear. From germline, CDR1 is DFQATT and CDR2 SNEGSKA (reference sequence). CDR3 length: 15 amino acids. V lost 0 bases to trimming and J lost 2 bases, with 11 bases between them. The CDR3 region has the DNA TGCAGTGCTAGAGATGTGAGGTTCCCCTACAATGAGCAGTTCTTC. Its protein product is CSARDVRFPYNEQFF.

The chain employs TRBV7-8 and TRBJ2-1, with 9 bases matching TRBD2. Germline assignment: CDR1 SGHVS and CDR2 FQNEAQ. With 1 base clipped from V and 9 bases from J, the junction kept 7 bases outside the gene matches. The CDR3 runs to 15 residues. The CDR3: CASSLVAGGGSEQFF. In DNA, the CDR3 is TGTGCCAGCAGCTTAGTGGCGGGAGGGGGCAGTGAGCAGTTCTTC. The full variable domain, its missing parts supplied by reference TRBV7-8 and TRBJ2-1, is GAGVSQSPRYKVAKRGQDVALRCDPISGHVSLFWYQQALGQGPEFLTYFQNEAQLDKSGLPSDRFFAERPEGSVSTLKIQRTQQEDSAVYLCASSLVAGGGSEQFFGPGTRLTVL.

The rearrangement uses TRBV2 and TRBJ2-4, with D tentatively TRBD2 (6 bases). Germline V gene data show CDR1 as SNHLY and CDR2 as FYNNEI. Trimming took off 4 bases at V and 7 bases at J, with 14 bases between the two ends. The CDR3 has 14 residues. The chain's CDR3 is CASSARRDCNIQYF. CDR3 sequence (DNA): TGTGCCAGCAGTGCACGCCGGGACTGTAACATTCAGTACTTC.

The rearrangement links TRBV20-1 to TRBJ1-3; perhaps TRBD1 as D (5 bases). This CDR3 contains 14 residues. CDR1 DFQATT and CDR2 SNEGSKA come from the germline V gene (reference sequence). Trimming left V 2 bases short and J 8 bases short, with 16 bases between. This CDR3 reads CSARQGPVGDTIYF. The CDR3 DNA sequence: TGCAGTGCTAGACAGGGACCGGTGGGAGACACCATATATTTT.

V gene TRBV7-2 combines with J gene TRBJ2-5, with a possible D match to TRBD1 (5 bases). CDR1 SGHTA and CDR2 FQGNSA come from the germline V gene. This CDR3 has 14 residues. V gave up 4 bases and J gave up 2 bases, with 11 bases separating them. Written as DNA, the CDR3 is TGTGCCAGCAGCTCAGGGATATGGCAAGAGACCCAGTACTTC. Translating it yields CASSSGIWQETQYF.

This chain uses TRBV7-2 with TRBJ2-3; D is unclear. V lost 3 bases, J lost 4 bases, and 14 bases lay in between. The CDR3 runs 15 residues. Germline values: CDR1 SGHTA, CDR2 FQGNSA. The CDR3 sequence: CASSFLRDYPDTQYF. The CDR3 DNA sequence: TGTGCCAGCAGCTTTTTAAGGGATTATCCAGATACGCAGTATTTT.

Only a few counts were recorded for this clonotype. The genes are TRBV24-1 and TRBJ2-3; no firm D call. The V and J ends lost 10 bases and 3 bases respectively, with 13 bases between them. The CDR3 totals 13 residues. CDR1 is KGHDR, CDR2 SFDVKD, per germline. The DNA for the CDR3 is TGTGCCACGACCGATCTAGGAACAGATACGCAGTATTTT. Encoded protein: CATTDLGTDTQYF.

This clonotype was seen at least ten times. The chain has TRBV12-3 or TRBV12-4 and TRBJ1-2, with no clear D. The CDR3 runs 12 residues. Trimming removed 4 bases from V and 6 bases from J, with 9 bases in between. The CDR3: CASSSDGDGYTF. As DNA, the CDR3 is TGTGCCAGCAGTTCGGACGGAGATGGCTACACCTTC.

As for this clonotype: The junction departs from the called germline gene at one end, perhaps through a read error. The chain has TRBV7-2 and TRBJ1-2, with D unresolved. The germline V gene has CDR1 SGHTA and CDR2 FQGNSA. The CDR3 spans 16 residues. The CDR3 region is CACSSTSFSQLGGYTF. DNA for the CDR3: TGTGCCTGCAGCTCCACAAGCTTCTCGCAGCTGGGAGGCTACACCTTC.

The gene calls are TRBV4-1 and TRBJ2-7; 7 nucleotides align to TRBD1. Losses at the gene ends were 2 bases for V and 3 bases for J; bases not matched to a gene: 7. The CDR3 runs 15 residues. Germline V lookup: CDR1 MGHRA, CDR2 YSYEKL. The CDR3 reads CASSQSDREGYEQYF. In nucleotides, the CDR3 is TGCGCCAGCAGCCAATCAGACAGGGAAGGCTACGAGCAGTACTTC.

This sequence joins TRBV6-2 or TRBV6-3 and TRBJ2-5; no definite D call. Gene TRBJ2-7 matches the end of the DNA better, so the J call may be wrong. CDR1 MNHEY and CDR2 SVGEGT come from the germline V gene. This CDR3 has 12 amino acids. The CDR3 is CASSPRVGEQYF. The CDR3 bases are TGTGCCAGCAGCCCTCGTGTGGGCGAGCAGTACTTC.

This clonotype was counted only a few times. In DNA form, the CDR3 reads TGTGCCAGCACAGAAGGCAGCAGGGTAAACTATGGCTACACCTTC. Amino acid sequence: CASTEGSRVNYGYTF. V usage is TRBV2 and J usage is TRBJ1-2; D might be TRBD1 (5 bases). Germline lookup yields CDR1 SNHLY and CDR2 FYNNEI. With 7 bases removed from V and 2 bases from J, the gap between germline ends came to 17 bases. The CDR3 extends over 15 amino acids.

This clonotype came up a few times. The chain combines TRBV7-8 with TRBJ2-7, with 12 bases matching TRBD1. The CDR3 is 15 residues long. With 6 bases clipped from V and 7 bases from J, the junction kept 10 bases outside the gene matches. Germline V gene sequence: CDR1 SGHVS, CDR2 FQNEAQ. The CDR3 DNA reads TGTGCCAGCAGACCTAGGGGACAGGGGGCGAGAGAGCAGTACTTC. Translating gives CASRPRGQGAREQYF.

The gene calls are TRBV9 and TRBJ1-6, with D perhaps TRBD1 (5 bases). Per germline, CDR1 SGDLS and CDR2 YYNGEE. CDR3 length: 14 amino acids. The V gene lost 3 bases and the J gene lost 5 bases, with 9 bases spanning the gap. The CDR3 loop is CASSGGSHNSPLHF. CDR3 sequence (DNA): TGTGCCAGCAGCGGGGGGTCCCATAATTCACCCCTCCACTTT.

The V call is TRBV3-1, the J call TRBJ1-6; D unclear. The CDR3 totals 16 residues. CDR1 and CDR2 (germline): LGHDT, YNNKEL (reference sequence). The ends were cut back, 0 bases at V and 12 bases at J, with 18 bases in the middle. CDR3 sequence (DNA): TGTGCCAGCAGCCAAGATGTATCTGGGAGATTCGGACCCCTCCACTTT. Residues: CASSQDVSGRFGPLHF.

The V and J genes are TRBV28 and TRBJ2-7; D gene unclear. This CDR3 spans 11 amino acids. Germline lookup yields CDR1 MDHEN and CDR2 SYDVKM. V gave up 8 bases and J gave up 3 bases, with 8 bases separating them. In DNA form, the CDR3 reads TGTGCCAGCGGGCAGCTCTACGAGCAGTACTTC. This gives the protein CASGQLYEQYF.

The rearrangement links TRBV4-3 to TRBJ1-5; D is unresolved. V shed 8 bases and J shed 1 base, with 9 bases lying between them. The CDR3 sequence is 13 residues long. Germline V gene sequence: CDR1 LGHNA, CDR2 YSLEER. CDR3 nucleotide sequence: TGCGCCAGCGGCGATGACAGCAATCAGCCCCAGCATTTT. This gives the protein CASGDDSNQPQHF.

The V gene is TRBV29-1, the J gene TRBJ1-2; weak D call: TRBD1 (6 bases). The CDR3 is 15 amino acids. Germline V CDR1 and CDR2: SQVTM, ANQGSEA. Deletions cut 7 bases from V and 7 bases from J, with 25 bases between. The CDR3 DNA reads as TGCAGCGCACGACCCACCGAAGGGGGGTCGGGTGGCTACACCTTC. Its protein is CSARPTEGGSGGYTF.

V usage is TRBV6-2 or TRBV6-3 and J usage is TRBJ2-3; 7 nucleotides match TRBD1. With 6 bases clipped from V and 2 bases from J, the junction kept 5 bases outside the gene matches. There are 14 residues in the CDR3. The germline CDR1 and CDR2 sequences are MNHEY and SVGEGT. The CDR3 is CASSRGQNTDTQYF. In DNA, the CDR3 is TGTGCCAGCAGCAGGGGACAGAACACAGATACGCAGTATTTT.

This clonotype has ten or more counts. The V gene is TRBV20-1, the J gene TRBJ2-1; the match to TRBD2 covers 14 bases. Germline V gene lookup returns CDR1 DFQATT and CDR2 SNEGSKA (reference sequence). Trimming at V came to 6 bases and at J to 7 bases, leaving 5 bases not matched to a gene. The CDR3 is made up of 14 amino acids. CDR3 DNA: TGCAGTGCCGCCGGGACTAGCGGGGGTAATGAGCAGTTCTTC. It is translated as CSAAGTSGGNEQFF.

This clonotype occurred a few times. The V gene is TRBV5-1, the J gene TRBJ1-4; maybe TRBD1 (5 bases). This CDR3 is built from 14 residues. Looked up from germline, CDR1 is SGHRS and CDR2 is YFSETQ. Trimming stripped 2 bases from V and 7 bases from J, with 12 bases between. In nucleotides, the CDR3 is TGCGCCAGCAGCTTTGGGGGAGTGGGTGAAAAACTGTTTTTT. This translates into CASSFGGVGEKLFF.

This clonotype was seen a handful of times. The germline gene is not matched at one end of the junction; a read error may be the cause. The V gene is TRBV20-1, the J gene TRBJ1-2; D remains ambiguous. The CDR3 contains 13 residues. The germline gives CDR1 DFQATT, CDR2 SNEGSKA (reference sequence). This CDR3 is CGARTLAGYGYTF. The CDR3 bases are TGCGGTGCTAGGACGCTCGCTGGGTATGGCTACACCTTC.

This clonotype appeared a few times. The rearrangement joins TRBV3-1 to TRBJ1-4; 8 bases agree with TRBD1. Unmatched junction bases numbered 6, after V lost 4 bases and J lost 14 bases. CDR3 size: 12 residues. Germline loops: CDR1 LGHDT, CDR2 YNNKEL (reference sequence). CDR3 nucleotides: TGTGCCAGCAGCCGGGACAGGTATTTGCTGTTTTTT. Translating it yields CASSRDRYLLFF.

The rearrangement links TRBV7-9 to TRBJ2-7, with 7 bases aligning to TRBD1. The CDR3 has 13 residues. CDR1 and CDR2 (germline): SEHNR, FQNEAQ (reference sequence). V trimming: 6 bases; J trimming: 5 bases; junction bases outside the gene matches: 7. CDR3 loop: CASSLPGGNEQYF. CDR3 sequence (DNA): TGTGCCAGCAGTCTCCCAGGGGGTAACGAGCAGTACTTC. Supplemented by reference TRBV7-9 and TRBJ2-7, the full variable domain reads DTGVSQNPRHKITKRGQNVTFRCDPISEHNRLYWYRQTLGQGPEFLTYFQNEAQLEKSRLLSDRFSAERPKGSFSTLEIQRTEQGDSAMYLCASSLPGGNEQYFGPGTRLTVT.